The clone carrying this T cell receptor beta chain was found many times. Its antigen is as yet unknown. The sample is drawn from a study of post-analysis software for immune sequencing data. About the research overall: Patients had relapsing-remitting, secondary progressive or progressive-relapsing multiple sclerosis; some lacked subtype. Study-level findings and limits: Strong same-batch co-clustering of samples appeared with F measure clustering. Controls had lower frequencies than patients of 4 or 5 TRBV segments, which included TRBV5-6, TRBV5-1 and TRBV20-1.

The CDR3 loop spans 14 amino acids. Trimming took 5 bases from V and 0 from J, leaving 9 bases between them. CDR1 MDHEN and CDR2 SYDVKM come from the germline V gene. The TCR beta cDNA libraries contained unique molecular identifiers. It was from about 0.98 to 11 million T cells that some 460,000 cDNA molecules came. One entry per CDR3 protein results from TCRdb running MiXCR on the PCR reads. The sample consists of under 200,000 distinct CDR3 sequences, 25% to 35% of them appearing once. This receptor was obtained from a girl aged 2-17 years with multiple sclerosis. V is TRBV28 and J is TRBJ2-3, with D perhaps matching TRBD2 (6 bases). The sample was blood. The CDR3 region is CASSPSASTDTQYF. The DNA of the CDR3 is TGTGCCAGCAGTCCTAGCGCAAGCACAGATACGCAGTATTTT.